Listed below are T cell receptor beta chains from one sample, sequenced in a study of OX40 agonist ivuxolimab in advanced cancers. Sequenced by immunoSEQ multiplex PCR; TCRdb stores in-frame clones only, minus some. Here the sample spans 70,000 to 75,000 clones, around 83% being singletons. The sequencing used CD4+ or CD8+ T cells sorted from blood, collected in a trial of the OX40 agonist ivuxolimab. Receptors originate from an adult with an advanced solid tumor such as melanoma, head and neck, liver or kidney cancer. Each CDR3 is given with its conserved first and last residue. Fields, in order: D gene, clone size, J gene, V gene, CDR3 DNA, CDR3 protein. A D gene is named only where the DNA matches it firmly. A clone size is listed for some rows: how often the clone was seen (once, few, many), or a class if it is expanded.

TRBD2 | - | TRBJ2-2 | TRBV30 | TGTGCCTGGAGTCCCGGGACTAGCGGGAGCTCAGGGGAGCTGTTTTTT | CAWSPGTSGSSGELFF
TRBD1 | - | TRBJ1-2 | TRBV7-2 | TGTGCCAGCACCACTTTGGGACAGGGTGTAGGTGGCTACACCTTC | CASTTLGQGVGGYTF
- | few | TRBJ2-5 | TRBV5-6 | TGTGCCAGCAGCTTGTATCAGGTTCCAGAGACCCAGTACTTC | CASSLYQVPETQYF
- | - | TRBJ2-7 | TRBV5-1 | TGCGCCAGCAGCTTCTCCGCGCAGGGCGTTGTCTCCTACGAGCAGTACTTC | CASSFSAQGVVSYEQYF
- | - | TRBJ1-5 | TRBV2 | TGTGCCAGCAGTGAAGAGGATCAGCCCCAGCATTTT | CASSEEDQPQHF
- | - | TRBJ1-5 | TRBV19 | TGTGCCAGTAGTATTTCCAGGGAGGGCAATCAGCCCCAGCATTTT | CASSISREGNQPQHF
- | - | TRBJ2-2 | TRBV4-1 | TGCGCCAGCAGCAACCGGCGTACGACTCGGAACACCGGGGAGCTGTTTTTT | CASSNRRTTRNTGELFF
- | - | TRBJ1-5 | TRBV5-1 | TGCGCCAGCAGCTTGGGGCAGGGAAAAAATCAGCCCCAGCATTTT | CASSLGQGKNQPQHF
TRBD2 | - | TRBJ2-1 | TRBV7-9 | TGTGCCAGCAGCTCTTACTCCGGGACTAGCGGGCGCTACAATGAGCAGTTCTTC | CASSSYSGTSGRYNEQFF
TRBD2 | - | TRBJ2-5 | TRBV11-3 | TGTGCCAGCAGCTTATCCTCGGGGGGGGAGACCCAGTACTTC | CASSLSSGGETQYF
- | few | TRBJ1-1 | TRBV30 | TGTGCCTGGAGATTCTCGGGATCGAACACTGAAGCTTTCTTT | CAWRFSGSNTEAFF
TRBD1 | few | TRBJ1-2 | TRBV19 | TGTGCCAGTACCCCCCTCGGACAGGGGATCTATGGCTACACCTTC | CASTPLGQGIYGYTF
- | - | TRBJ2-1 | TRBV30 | TGTGCCTGGAGTGGACAGCCCTACAATGAGCAGTTCTTC | CAWSGQPYNEQFF
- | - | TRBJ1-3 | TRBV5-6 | TGTGCCAGCAGCTTGGGTAGCTCTGGAAACACCATATATTTT | CASSLGSSGNTIYF
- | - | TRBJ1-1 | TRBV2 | TGTGCCAGCATGAGGGCAGAGAACACTGAAGCTTTCTTT | CASMRAENTEAFF
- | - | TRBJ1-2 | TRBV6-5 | TGTGCCAGCAGCCCAACAGGGCCGCTCCACTATGGCTACACCTTC | CASSPTGPLHYGYTF
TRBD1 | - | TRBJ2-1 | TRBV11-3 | TGTGCCAGCAGTTTGGACAGGGGCGAATACAATGAGCAGTTCTTC | CASSLDRGEYNEQFF
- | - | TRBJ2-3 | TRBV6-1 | TGTGCCAGCAGTCGACAGCCTCTCACAGATACGCAGTATTTT | CASSRQPLTDTQYF
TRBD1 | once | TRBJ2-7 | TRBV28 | TGTGCCAGCAGCCGGACAGGTCGTGGGAACGAGCAGTACTTC | CASSRTGRGNEQYF
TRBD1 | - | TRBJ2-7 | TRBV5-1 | TGCGCCAGCAGCTTGGGTCGGGACAGGGACCACGAGCAGTACTTC | CASSLGRDRDHEQYF
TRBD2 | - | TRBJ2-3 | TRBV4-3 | TGCGCCAGCAGCCAAGACAGCGGGAGTGTTGTAGATACGCAGTATTTT | CASSQDSGSVVDTQYF
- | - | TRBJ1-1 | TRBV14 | TGTGCCAGCAGCCGCCAGACAGTGACTGAAGCTTTCTTT | CASSRQTVTEAFF